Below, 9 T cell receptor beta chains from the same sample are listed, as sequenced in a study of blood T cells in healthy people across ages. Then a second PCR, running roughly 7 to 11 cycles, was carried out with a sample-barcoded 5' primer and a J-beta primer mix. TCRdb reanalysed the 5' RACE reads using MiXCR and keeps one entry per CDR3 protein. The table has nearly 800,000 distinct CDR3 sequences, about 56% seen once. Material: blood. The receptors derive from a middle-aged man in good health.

In nucleotides, the CDR3 is TGTGCCAGCAGTTTGGGAGGGCGGGAGGCGTTCGGGGGATACAATGAGCAGTTCTTC. Encoded protein: CASSLGGREAFGGYNEQFF. The chain has TRBV28 and TRBJ2-1, with TRBD2 identical over 8 bases. There are 19 residues in the CDR3. Unmatched junction bases numbered 17, after V lost 3 bases and J lost 4 bases. The germline gives CDR1 MDHEN, CDR2 SYDVKM.

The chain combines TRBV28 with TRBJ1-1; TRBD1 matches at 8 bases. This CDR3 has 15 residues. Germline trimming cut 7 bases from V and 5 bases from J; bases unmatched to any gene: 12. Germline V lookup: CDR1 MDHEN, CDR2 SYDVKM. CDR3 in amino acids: CASIRTGLGGTEAFF. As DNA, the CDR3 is TGTGCCAGCATAAGGACAGGGTTAGGAGGGACTGAAGCTTTCTTT. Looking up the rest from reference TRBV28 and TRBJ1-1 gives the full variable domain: DVKVTQSSRYLVKRTGEKVFLECVQDMDHENMFWYRQDPGLGLRLIYFSYDVKMKEKGDIPEGYSVSREKKERFSLILESASTNQTSMYLCASIRTGLGGTEAFFGQGTRLTVV.

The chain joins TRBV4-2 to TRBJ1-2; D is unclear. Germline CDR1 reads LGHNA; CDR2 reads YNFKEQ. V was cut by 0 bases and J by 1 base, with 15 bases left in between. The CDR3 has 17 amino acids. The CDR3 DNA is TGTGCCAGCAGCCAAGATCGAACGGCAACCCTTAACTATGGCTACACCTTC. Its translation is CASSQDRTATLNYGYTF.

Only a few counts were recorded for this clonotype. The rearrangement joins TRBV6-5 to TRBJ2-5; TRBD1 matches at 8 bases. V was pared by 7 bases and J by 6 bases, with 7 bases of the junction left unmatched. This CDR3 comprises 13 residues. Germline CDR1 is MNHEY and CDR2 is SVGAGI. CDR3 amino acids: CASKKQGAQTQYF. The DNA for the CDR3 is TGTGCCAGCAAAAAGCAGGGGGCGCAGACCCAGTACTTC.

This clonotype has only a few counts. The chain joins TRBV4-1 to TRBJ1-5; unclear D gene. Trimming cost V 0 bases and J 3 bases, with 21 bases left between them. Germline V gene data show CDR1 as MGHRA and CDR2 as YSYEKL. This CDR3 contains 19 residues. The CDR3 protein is CASSQEDGAGFTTNQPQHF. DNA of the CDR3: TGCGCCAGCAGCCAAGAGGACGGAGCTGGCTTTACAACCAATCAGCCCCAGCATTTT.

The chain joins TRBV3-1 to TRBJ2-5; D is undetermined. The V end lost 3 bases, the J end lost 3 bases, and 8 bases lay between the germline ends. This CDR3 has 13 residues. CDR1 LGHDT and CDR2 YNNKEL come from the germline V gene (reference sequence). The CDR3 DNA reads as TGTGCCAGCAGCCAGGGGTGGAAAGAGACCCAGTACTTC. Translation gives CASSQGWKETQYF.

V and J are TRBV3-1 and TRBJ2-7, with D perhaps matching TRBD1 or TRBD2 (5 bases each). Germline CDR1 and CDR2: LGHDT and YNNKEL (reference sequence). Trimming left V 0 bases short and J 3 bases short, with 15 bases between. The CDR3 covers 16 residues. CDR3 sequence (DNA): TGTGCCAGCAGCCAAGATAGTTCCGGGACCAACTACGAGCAGTACTTC. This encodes CASSQDSSGTNYEQYF.

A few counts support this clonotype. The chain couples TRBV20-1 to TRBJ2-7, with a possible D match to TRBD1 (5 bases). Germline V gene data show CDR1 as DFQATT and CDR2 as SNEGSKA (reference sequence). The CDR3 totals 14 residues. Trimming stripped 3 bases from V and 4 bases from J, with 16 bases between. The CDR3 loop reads CSARAGIGIYEQYF. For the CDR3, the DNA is TGCAGTGCTAGGGCAGGGATCGGAATTTACGAGCAGTACTTC.

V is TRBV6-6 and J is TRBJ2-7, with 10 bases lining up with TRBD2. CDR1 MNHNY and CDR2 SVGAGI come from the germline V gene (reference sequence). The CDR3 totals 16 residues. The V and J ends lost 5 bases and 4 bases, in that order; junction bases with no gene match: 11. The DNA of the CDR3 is TGTGCCAGCAGTATTGTTAGCGGGAGGACTAGTTACGAGCAGTACTTC. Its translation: CASSIVSGRTSYEQYF.